This TCR beta chain was documented in a study of tumor-infiltrating lymphocytes in oesophageal squamous cell carcinoma. Each CDR3 protein is one row after TCRdb ran MiXCR on the PCR reads. The sample includes 15,000 to 20,000 distinct CDR3 sequences, 42% of them seen just once. J was trimmed by 2 bases and V by 5 bases; bases with no gene match: 9. The CDR3 consists of 16 residues. From germline, CDR1 is MNHNS and CDR2 SASEGT. This clonotype was detected ten times or more. Specimen: normal esophageal tissue next to the tumor. V is TRBV6-1 and J is TRBJ2-5, with 9 bases matching TRBD2. This sequence originates from a female donor with esophageal squamous cell carcinoma. The CDR3 DNA sequence: TGTGCCAGCAGTCCCAGAGCGGGAGGAGTGCAAGAGACCCAGTACTTC. It specifies CASSPRAGGVQETQYF.